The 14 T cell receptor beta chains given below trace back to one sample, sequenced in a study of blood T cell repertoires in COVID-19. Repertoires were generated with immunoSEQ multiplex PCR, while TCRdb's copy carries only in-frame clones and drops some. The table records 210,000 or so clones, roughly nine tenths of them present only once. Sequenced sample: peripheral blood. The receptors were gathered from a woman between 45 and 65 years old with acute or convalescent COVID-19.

The CDR3 coding sequence is TGTGCCAGCAGTTTTAAGGGGGCAGGGGGATATGAGTCCTACGAGCAGTACTTC. This encodes CASSFKGAGGYESYEQYF. The chain couples TRBV27 to TRBJ2-7; 7 bases match TRBD1. The CDR3 length is 18 residues. The germline V gene encodes CDR1 MNHEY and CDR2 SMNVEV (reference sequence). J was trimmed by 1 base and V by 3 bases; bases with no gene match: 15.

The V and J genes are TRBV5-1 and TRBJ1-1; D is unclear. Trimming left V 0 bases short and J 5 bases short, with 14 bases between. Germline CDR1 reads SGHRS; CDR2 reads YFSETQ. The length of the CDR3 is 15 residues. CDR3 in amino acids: CASSLAGSIGTEAFF. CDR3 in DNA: TGCGCCAGCAGCTTGGCCGGGTCTATTGGGACTGAAGCTTTCTTT.

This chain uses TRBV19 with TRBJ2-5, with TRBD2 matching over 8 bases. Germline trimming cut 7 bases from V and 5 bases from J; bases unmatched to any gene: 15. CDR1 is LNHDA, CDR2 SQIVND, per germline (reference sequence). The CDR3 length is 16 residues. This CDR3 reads CASKSQAGVAGETQYF. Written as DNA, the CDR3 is TGTGCCAGTAAAAGCCAAGCGGGAGTCGCTGGTGAGACCCAGTACTTC.

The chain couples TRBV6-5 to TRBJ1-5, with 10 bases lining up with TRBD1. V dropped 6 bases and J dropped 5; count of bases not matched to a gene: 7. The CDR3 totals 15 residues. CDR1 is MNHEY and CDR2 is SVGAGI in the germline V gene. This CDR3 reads CASSPGTGEDQPQHF. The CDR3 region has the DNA TGTGCCAGCAGCCCAGGGACAGGGGAGGATCAGCCCCAGCATTTT.

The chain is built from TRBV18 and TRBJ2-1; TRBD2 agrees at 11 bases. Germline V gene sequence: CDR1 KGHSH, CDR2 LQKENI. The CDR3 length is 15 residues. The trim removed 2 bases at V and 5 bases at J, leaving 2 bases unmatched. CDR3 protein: CASSPTSGGNNEQFF. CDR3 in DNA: TGTGCCAGCTCACCAACTAGCGGGGGAAACAATGAGCAGTTCTTC.

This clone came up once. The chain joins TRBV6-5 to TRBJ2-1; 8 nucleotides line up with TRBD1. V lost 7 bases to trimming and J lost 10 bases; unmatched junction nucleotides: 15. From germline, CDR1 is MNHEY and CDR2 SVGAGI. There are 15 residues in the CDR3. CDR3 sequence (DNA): TGTGCCAGCACCGACAGGGGCGGTTCCGTCTACGAGCAGTTCTTC. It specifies CASTDRGGSVYEQFF.

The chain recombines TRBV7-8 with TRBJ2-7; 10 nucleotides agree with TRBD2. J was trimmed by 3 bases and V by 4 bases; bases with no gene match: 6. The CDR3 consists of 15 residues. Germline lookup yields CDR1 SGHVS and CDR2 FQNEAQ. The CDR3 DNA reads TGTGCCAGCAGCTCGTCCGGGACTAGCGACTACGAGCAGTACTTC. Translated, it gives CASSSSGTSDYEQYF. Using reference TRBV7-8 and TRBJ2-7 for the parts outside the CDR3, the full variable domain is GAGVSQSPRYKVAKRGQDVALRCDPISGHVSLFWYQQALGQGPEFLTYFQNEAQLDKSGLPSDRFFAERPEGSVSTLKIQRTQQEDSAVYLCASSSSGTSDYEQYFGPGTRLTVT.

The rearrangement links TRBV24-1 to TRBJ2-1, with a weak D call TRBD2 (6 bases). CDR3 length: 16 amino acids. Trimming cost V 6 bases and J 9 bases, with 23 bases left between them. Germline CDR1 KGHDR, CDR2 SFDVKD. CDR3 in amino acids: CATSPLSPRGWGEQFF. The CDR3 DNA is TGTGCCACCAGTCCACTATCCCCGCGGGGATGGGGTGAGCAGTTCTTC.

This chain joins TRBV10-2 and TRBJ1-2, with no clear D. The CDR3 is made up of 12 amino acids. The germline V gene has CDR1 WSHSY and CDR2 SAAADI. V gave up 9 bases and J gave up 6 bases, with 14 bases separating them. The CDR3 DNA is TGCGCCAGTTCGTTGGGAGCGGATGGCTACACCTTC. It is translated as CASSLGADGYTF.

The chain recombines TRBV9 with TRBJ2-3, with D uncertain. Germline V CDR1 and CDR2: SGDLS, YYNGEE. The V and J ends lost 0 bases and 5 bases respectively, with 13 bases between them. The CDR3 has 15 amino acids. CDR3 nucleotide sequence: TGTGCCAGCAGCGTAGACCATGGTTCGAGAGATACGCAGTATTTT. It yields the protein CASSVDHGSRDTQYF.

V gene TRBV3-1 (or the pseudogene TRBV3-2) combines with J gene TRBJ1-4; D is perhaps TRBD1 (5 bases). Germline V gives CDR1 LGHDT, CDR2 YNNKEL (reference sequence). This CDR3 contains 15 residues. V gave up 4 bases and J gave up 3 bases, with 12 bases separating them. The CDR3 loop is CASSRVTGANEKLFF. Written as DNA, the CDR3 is TGTGCCAGCAGCCGAGTAACGGGGGCTAATGAAAAACTGTTTTTT.

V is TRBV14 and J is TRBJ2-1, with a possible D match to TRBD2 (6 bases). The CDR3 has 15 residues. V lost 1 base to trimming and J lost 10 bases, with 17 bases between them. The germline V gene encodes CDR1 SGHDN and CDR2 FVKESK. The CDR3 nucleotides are TGTGCCAGCAGCCAAGTGAGCGGGCCTCGAGGGGAGCAGTTCTTC. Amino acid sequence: CASSQVSGPRGEQFF. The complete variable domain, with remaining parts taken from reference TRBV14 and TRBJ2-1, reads EAGVTQFPSHSVIEKGQTVTLRCDPISGHDNLYWYRRVMGKEIKFLLHFVKESKQDESGMPNNRFLAERTGGTYSTLKVQPAELEDSGVYFCASSQVSGPRGEQFFGPGTRLTVL.

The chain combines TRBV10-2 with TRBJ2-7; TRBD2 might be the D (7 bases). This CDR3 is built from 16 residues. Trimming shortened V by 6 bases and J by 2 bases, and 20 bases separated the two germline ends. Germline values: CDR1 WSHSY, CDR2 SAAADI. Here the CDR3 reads CASSSGEGQKAYEQYF. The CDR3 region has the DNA TGCGCCAGCAGCAGTGGGGAGGGACAAAAAGCCTACGAGCAGTACTTC.

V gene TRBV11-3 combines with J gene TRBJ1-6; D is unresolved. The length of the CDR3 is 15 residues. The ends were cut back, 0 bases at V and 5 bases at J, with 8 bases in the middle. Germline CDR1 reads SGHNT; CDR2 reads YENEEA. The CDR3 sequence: CASSLDGRDNSPLHF. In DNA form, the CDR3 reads TGTGCCAGCAGCTTAGATGGCCGGGATAATTCACCCCTCCACTTT.